The T cell receptor (beta chain) described here comes from a study of blood T cell repertoires in COVID-19. At the level of the study: Acute-phase and convalescent COVID-19 samples originated in the United States, Italy and Spain. Sources were T cells, B-cell-depleted T cells, or PBMCs; the material itself was cDNA or gDNA.

Authors' methods: Nucleated cell number was recorded as an estimate derived from reference gene primer amplification. Here immunoSEQ multiplex PCR was the method, and the copy in TCRdb shows in-frame clones only, minus some. V and J calls and clone size are as listed in that table; D and trimming were resolved from the DNA. The table lists some 260,000 clones, more than 75% of them singletons, with around 0.98% in the top ten. The CDR3 is 15 residues long. Germline V gene sequence: CDR1 SGHRS, CDR2 YFSETQ. Unmatched junction bases numbered 11, after V lost 4 bases and J lost 9 bases. Sequences were obtained from peripheral blood. This receptor was taken from a woman aged 35 to 49 who had recovered from COVID-19. The chain is built from TRBV5-1 and TRBJ2-2, with 8 bases that match TRBD1. For the CDR3, the DNA is TGCGCCAGCAGCGCCCAGACAGGGGATCGCCGGGAGCTGTTTTTT. Translation gives CASSAQTGDRRELFF.